The clone carrying this T cell receptor beta chain showed up just once. The target antigen is unknown. These data are taken from a study of blood T cells in healthy people across ages. The overall study: Template switching retrieved approximately one barcoded beta molecule for each two T cells.

V lost 3 bases, J lost 2 bases, and 11 bases lay in between. Germline-derived CDR1 and CDR2 are KGHSH and LQKENI. This CDR3 comprises 14 residues. The second PCR ran about 6 to 11 cycles with a sample-barcoded 5' primer and J-beta primers. Unique molecular identifiers of 12 random nucleotides labeled each cDNA. MiXCR was run by TCRdb on the 5' RACE reads, yielding one entry per CDR3 protein. The top ten clones hold about 11% of a sample with roughly 1.7 million distinct CDR3 sequences, 30% to 40% of them seen once. Regarding the study as a whole: Both higher diversity and more naive CD4+ cells marked long-lived donors when set against aged donors.

The rearrangement uses TRBV18 and TRBJ2-7, with a weak D call TRBD1 (6 bases). The sequencing sample was made of blood. This sequence was found in a woman aged 30 to 39 in good health. CDR3 sequence reads: CASSPVGQPYEQYF. The CDR3 DNA is TGTGCCAGCTCACCGGTTGGACAGCCCTACGAGCAGTACTTC.